A single sample is the source of the 11 T cell receptor beta chains below, sequenced in a study of vaccination and CD4 T cells after COVID-19. As to treatment: roughly nine-day PBMC culture with coronavirus spike peptide pools or control peptides (ViraFEST assay). Cultured CD4+ T-cell DNA underwent Oncomine TCR Beta short-read sequencing. A single record per CDR3 protein comes from TCRdb applying MiXCR to the PCR reads. The sample holds about 6,300 distinct CDR3 sequences, around two thirds seen once. These TCRs are of unknown antigen specificity. The material sequenced was CD4+ T cells from blood, cultured in vitro. Source of these receptors: a human donor who had recovered from COVID-19.

The V and J genes are TRBV20-1 and TRBJ1-1; the D gene is possibly TRBD1 (5 bases). Germline CDR1 reads DFQATT; CDR2 reads SNEGSKA (reference sequence). Between the trimmed V and J ends, which lost 5 bases and 7 bases, there was a span of 20 bases. The length of the CDR3 is 14 residues. DNA for the CDR3: TGCAGTGCTCCCCCACGCTTCCGGGGCCGTGAAGCTTTCTTT. The encoded protein is CSAPPRFRGREAFF.

Comments on this clonotype: At one of its ends the junction is not consistent with the germline gene, which may arise from a read error. The gene calls are TRBV7-7 and TRBJ2-1, with 7 positions matching TRBD2. There are 16 residues in the CDR3. CDR1 and CDR2 from the germline V gene are SSHAT and FNYEAQ (reference sequence). CDR3 bases: TGTGCTAGCAGCTTAGATAGACTAGCCCCCTACAATGAGCAGTTCTTC. Its translation: CASSLDRLAPYNEQFF.

The CDR3 sequence: CASSLASWETQYF. The CDR3 DNA follows: TGTGCCAGCAGCTTAGCGTCGTGGGAGACCCAGTACTTC. This rearrangement joins TRBV7-2 to TRBJ2-5; D ambiguous. V was pared by 0 bases and J by 5 bases, with 7 bases between. The germline gives CDR1 SGHTA, CDR2 FQGNSA. CDR3 size: 13 residues.

The chain carries TRBV2 and TRBJ1-1; 8 bases fit TRBD1. CDR1 and CDR2 (germline): SNHLY, FYNNEI. V lost 8 bases, J lost 5 bases, and 7 bases stayed unmatched. The CDR3 spans 13 residues. The chain's CDR3 is CASVQDRGTEAFF. The CDR3 nucleotides are TGTGCCAGCGTGCAAGACAGGGGAACTGAAGCTTTCTTT.

The chain has TRBV20-1 and TRBJ1-2, with D possibly TRBD1 on 5 matching bases. This CDR3 contains 13 residues. Germline V CDR1 and CDR2: DFQATT, SNEGSKA (reference sequence). Trimming took off 3 bases at V and 3 bases at J, with 11 bases between the two ends. The CDR3 sequence is CSASTQAYYGYTF. The CDR3 DNA sequence: TGCAGTGCTAGTACACAGGCCTACTATGGCTACACCTTC.

The chain carries TRBV5-4 and TRBJ1-2, with D unresolved. Germline V gives CDR1 SGHNT, CDR2 YYREEE (reference sequence). V was trimmed by 0 bases and J by 4 bases, leaving 7 bases between them. The CDR3 has 13 amino acids. The CDR3 here is CASSLDSLYGYTF. CDR3 DNA sequence: TGTGCCAGCAGCTTGGACAGCCTCTATGGCTACACCTTC.

This clonotype was seen once. V and J are TRBV20-1 and TRBJ1-1, with D possibly being TRBD1 (6 bases). The CDR3 is 12 residues long. V was pared by 6 bases and J by 3 bases, with 11 bases between. Germline CDR1 is DFQATT and CDR2 is SNEGSKA (reference sequence). CDR3 in DNA: TGCAGTGCCCGGAGGGGGTACACTGAAGCTTTCTTT. This sequence encodes CSARRGYTEAFF.

V usage is TRBV24-1 and J usage is TRBJ2-3, with D unresolved. V lost 1 base and J lost 3, with 7 bases in between. CDR1 KGHDR and CDR2 SFDVKD come from the germline V gene. The CDR3 has 14 amino acids. The CDR3, as DNA: TGTGCCACCAGTGATTTACGTCATACAGATACGCAGTATTTT. Amino acids: CATSDLRHTDTQYF.

The chain employs TRBV5-4 and TRBJ1-2; D remains ambiguous. Germline loops: CDR1 SGHNT, CDR2 YYREEE (reference sequence). V gave up 0 bases and J gave up 4 bases, with 10 bases separating them. CDR3 length: 14 amino acids. CDR3 coding DNA: TGTGCCAGCAGCTTGGACGGGGATTCCTATGGCTACACCTTC. The encoded protein is CASSLDGDSYGYTF.

The gene calls are TRBV6-1 and TRBJ2-6, with TRBD1 identical over 7 bases. V lost 6 bases to trimming and J lost 2 bases; unmatched junction nucleotides: 1. This CDR3 spans 14 amino acids. The V gene's germline CDR1 is MNHNS and CDR2 SASEGT. The CDR3 DNA is TGTGCCAGCAGGCAGGGGGCTGGGGCCAACGTCCTGACTTTC. It encodes CASRQGAGANVLTF.

This chain uses TRBV15 with TRBJ2-7, with D possibly being TRBD2 (6 bases). With 4 bases removed from V and 6 bases from J, the gap between germline ends came to 19 bases. The CDR3 extends over 15 amino acids. From germline, CDR1 is LNHNV and CDR2 YYDKDF (reference sequence). DNA for the CDR3: TGTGCCACCAGCACATCCGGGGGTGGGGTACGCGAGCAGTACTTC. Encoded protein: CATSTSGGGVREQYF.